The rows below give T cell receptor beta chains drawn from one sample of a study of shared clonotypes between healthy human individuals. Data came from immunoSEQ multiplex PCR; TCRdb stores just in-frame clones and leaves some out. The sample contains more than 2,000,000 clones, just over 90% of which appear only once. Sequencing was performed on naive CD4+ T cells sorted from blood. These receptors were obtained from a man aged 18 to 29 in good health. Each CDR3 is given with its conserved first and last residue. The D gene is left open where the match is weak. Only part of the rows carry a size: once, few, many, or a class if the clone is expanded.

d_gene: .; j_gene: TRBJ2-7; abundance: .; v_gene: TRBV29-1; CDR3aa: CSVVGRGAYEQYF; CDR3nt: TGCAGCGTTGTAGGAAGGGGCGCATACGAGCAGTACTTC
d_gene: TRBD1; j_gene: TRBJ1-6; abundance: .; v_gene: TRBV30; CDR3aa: CAWSPQTGGYNSPLHF; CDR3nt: TGTGCCTGGAGTCCCCAGACAGGGGGTTATAATTCACCCCTCCACTTT
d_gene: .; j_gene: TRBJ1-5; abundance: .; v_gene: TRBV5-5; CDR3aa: CASSLLGGLNQPQHF; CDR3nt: TGTGCCAGCAGCTTGTTAGGGGGACTAAATCAGCCCCAGCATTTT
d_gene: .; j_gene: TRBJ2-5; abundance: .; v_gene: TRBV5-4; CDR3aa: CASSLSGGGGETQYF; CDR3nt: TGTGCCAGCAGCTTGAGTGGGGGGGGCGGTGAGACCCAGTACTTC
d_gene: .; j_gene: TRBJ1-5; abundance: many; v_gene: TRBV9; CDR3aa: CASSTGTDQPQHF; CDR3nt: TGTGCCAGCAGCACGGGTACGGATCAGCCCCAGCATTTT
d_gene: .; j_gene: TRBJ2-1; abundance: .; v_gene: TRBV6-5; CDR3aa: CASSRGENEQFF; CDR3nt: TGTGCCAGCAGTCGAGGAGAGAATGAGCAGTTCTTC
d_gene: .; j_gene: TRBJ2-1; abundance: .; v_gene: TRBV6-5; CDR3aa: CASSRTGDEQFF; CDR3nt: TGTGCCAGCAGCAGGACTGGGGATGAGCAGTTCTTC
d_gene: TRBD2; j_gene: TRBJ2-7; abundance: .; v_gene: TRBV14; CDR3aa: CASSPKGLAGGREQYF; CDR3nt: TGTGCCAGCAGCCCAAAGGGTCTAGCGGGAGGAAGGGAGCAGTACTTC
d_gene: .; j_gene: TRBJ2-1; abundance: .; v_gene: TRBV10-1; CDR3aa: CASSQQGPGAGEQFF; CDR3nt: TGCGCCAGCAGTCAACAGGGTCCGGGGGCGGGAGAGCAGTTCTTC
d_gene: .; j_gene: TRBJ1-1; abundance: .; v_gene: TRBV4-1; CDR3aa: CASSQETLNTEAFF; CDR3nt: TGCGCCAGCAGCCAAGAAACGTTGAACACTGAAGCTTTCTTT
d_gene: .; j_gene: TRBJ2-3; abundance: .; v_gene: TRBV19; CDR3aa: CASSIVADLTDTQYF; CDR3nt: TGTGCCAGTAGTATAGTAGCGGACCTCACAGATACGCAGTATTTT
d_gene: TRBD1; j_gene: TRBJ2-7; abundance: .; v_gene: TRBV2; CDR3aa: CASSAGTGSYEQYF; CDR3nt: TGTGCCAGCAGTGCCGGGACAGGTTCCTACGAGCAGTACTTC
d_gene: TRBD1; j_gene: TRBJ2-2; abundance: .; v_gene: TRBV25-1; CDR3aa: CASSPGTVNTGELFF; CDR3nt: TGTGCCAGCAGTCCCGGGACAGTAAACACCGGGGAGCTGTTTTTT
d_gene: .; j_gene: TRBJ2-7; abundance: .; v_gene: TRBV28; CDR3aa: CASSSFSGLSEQYF; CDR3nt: TGTGCCAGCAGTTCCTTTAGCGGACTCTCCGAGCAGTACTTC
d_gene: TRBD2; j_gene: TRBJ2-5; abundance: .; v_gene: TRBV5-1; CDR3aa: CASSLSGAIQETQYF; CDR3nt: TGCGCCAGCAGCTTAAGCGGGGCCATCCAAGAGACCCAGTACTTC
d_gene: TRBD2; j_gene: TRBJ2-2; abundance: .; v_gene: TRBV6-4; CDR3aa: CASSDSPGLAGTGELFF; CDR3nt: TGTGCCAGCAGTGACTCACCGGGACTAGCGGGTACCGGGGAGCTGTTTTTT
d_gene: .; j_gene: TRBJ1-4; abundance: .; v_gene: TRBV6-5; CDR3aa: CASSYGLGGSLFF; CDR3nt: TGTGCCAGCAGTTACGGGCTAGGGGGTTCCCTGTTTTTT
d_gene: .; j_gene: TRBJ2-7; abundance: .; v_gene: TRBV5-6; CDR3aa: CASSWDGRSLRGQYF; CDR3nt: TGTGCCAGCAGCTGGGACGGAAGGTCCCTCAGGGGGCAGTACTTC
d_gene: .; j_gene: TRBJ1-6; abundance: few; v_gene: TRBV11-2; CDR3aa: CASSSNNSPLHF; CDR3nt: TGTGCCAGCAGCTCAAATAATTCACCCCTCCACTTT
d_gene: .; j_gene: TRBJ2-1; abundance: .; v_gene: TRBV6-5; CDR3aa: CASSSTLANEQFF; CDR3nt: TGTGCCAGCAGTTCTACCTTAGCGAATGAGCAGTTCTTC
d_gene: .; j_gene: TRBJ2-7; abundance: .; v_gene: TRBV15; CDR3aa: CATSRPLVGPEQYF; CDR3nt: TGTGCCACCAGCAGGCCTTTGGTAGGGCCCGAGCAGTACTTC
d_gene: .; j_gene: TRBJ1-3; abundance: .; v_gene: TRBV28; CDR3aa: CASSLAGTTGNTIYF; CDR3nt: TGTGCCAGCAGTTTGGCAGGAACAACTGGAAACACCATATATTTT
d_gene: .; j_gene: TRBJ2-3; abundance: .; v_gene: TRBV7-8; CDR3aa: CASSLVSGRSRDTDTQYF; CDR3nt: TGTGCCAGCAGCTTAGTCTCCGGGAGAAGTAGGGACACAGATACGCAGTATTTT
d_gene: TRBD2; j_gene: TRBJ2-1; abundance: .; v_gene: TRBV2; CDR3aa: CASSERDYYNEQFF; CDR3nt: TGTGCCAGCAGTGAAAGGGACTACTACAATGAGCAGTTCTTC
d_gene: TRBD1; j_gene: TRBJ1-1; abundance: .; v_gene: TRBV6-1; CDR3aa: CASSKGQELNTEAFF; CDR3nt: TGTGCCAGCAGTAAAGGACAGGAGTTGAACACTGAAGCTTTCTTT
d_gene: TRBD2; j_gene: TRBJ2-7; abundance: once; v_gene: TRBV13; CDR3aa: CASSLLKIAGGYEQYF; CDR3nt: TGTGCCAGCAGCTTATTGAAAATAGCGGGGGGATACGAGCAGTACTTC
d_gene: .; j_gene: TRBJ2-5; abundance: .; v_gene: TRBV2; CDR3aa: CASSEDAGRTQETQYF; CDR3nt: TGTGCCAGCAGTGAAGATGCGGGTAGGACCCAAGAGACCCAGTACTTC
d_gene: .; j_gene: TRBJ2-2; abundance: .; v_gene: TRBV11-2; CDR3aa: CASSFRRLVVNTGELFF; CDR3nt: TGTGCCAGCAGCTTCAGGAGACTAGTAGTGAACACCGGGGAGCTGTTTTTT
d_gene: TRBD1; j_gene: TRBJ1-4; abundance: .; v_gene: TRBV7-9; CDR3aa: CASSPGQGRPGEKLFF; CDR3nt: TGTGCCAGCTCCCCGGGACAGGGGCGACCTGGAGAAAAACTGTTTTTT
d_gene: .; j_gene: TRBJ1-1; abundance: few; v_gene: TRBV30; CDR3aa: CAWTPWNTEAFF; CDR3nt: TGTGCCTGGACCCCGTGGAACACTGAAGCTTTCTTT
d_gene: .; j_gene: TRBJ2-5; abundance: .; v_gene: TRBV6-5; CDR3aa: CASSLKPLLQGETQYF; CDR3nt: TGTGCCAGCAGTTTAAAACCATTGCTACAGGGAGAGACCCAGTACTTC
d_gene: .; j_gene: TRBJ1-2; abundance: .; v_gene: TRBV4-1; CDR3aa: CASSQVRLGPNYGYTF; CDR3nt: TGCGCCAGCAGCCAAGTCCGGCTAGGTCCTAACTATGGCTACACCTTC